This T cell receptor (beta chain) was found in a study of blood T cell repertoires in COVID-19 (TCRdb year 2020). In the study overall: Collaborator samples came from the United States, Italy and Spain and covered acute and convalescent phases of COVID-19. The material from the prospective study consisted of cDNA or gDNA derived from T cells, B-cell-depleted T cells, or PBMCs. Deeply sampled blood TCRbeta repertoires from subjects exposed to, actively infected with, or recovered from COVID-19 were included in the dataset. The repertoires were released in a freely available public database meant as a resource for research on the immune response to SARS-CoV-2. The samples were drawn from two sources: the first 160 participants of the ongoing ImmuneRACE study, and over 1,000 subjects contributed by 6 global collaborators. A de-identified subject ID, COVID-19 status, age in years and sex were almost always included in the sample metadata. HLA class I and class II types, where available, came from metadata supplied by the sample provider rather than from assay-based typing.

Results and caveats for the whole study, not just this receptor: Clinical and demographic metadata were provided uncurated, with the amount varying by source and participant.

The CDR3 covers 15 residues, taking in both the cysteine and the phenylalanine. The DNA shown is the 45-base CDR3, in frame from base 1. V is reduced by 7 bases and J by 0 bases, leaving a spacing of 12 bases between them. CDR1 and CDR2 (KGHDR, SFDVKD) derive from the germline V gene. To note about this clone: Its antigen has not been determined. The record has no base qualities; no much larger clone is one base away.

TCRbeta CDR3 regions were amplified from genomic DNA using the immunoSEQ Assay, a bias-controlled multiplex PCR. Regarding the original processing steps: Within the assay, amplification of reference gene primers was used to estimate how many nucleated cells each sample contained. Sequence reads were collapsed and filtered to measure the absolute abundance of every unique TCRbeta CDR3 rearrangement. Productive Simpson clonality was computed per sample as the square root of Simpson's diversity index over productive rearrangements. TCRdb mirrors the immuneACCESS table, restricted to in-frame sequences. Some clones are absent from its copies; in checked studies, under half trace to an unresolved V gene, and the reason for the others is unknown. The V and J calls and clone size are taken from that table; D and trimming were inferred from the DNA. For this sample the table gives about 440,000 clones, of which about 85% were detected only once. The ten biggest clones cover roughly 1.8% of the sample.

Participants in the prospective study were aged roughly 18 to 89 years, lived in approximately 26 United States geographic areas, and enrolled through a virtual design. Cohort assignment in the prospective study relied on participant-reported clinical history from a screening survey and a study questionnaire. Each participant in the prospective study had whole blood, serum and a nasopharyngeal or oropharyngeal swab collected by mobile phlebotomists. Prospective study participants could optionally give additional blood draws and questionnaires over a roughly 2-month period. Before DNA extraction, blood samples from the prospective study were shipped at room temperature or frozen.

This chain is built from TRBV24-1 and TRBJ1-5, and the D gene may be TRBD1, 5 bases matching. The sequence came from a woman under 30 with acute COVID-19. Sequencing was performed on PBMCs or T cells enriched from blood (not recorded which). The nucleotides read TGTGCCACCAGCGGACAATCCTATAGCAATCAGCCCCAGCATTTT. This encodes CATSGQSYSNQPQHF.